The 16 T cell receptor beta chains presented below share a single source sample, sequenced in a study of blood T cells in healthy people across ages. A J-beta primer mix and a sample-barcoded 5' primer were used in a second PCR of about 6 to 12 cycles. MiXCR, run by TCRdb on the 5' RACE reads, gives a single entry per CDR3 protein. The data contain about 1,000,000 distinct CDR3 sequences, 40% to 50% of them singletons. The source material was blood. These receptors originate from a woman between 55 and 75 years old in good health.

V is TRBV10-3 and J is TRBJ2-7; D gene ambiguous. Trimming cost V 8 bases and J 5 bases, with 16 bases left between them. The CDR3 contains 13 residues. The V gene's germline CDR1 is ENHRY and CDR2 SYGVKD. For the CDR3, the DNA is TGTGCCATCCGTCAGCCGTCGGTTAACGAGCAGTACTTC. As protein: CAIRQPSVNEQYF.

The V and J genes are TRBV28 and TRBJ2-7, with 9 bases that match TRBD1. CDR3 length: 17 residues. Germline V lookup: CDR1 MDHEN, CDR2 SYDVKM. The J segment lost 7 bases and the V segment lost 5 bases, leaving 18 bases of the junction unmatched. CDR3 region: CASSLRDRENLGWEQYF. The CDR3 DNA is TGTGCCAGCAGTCTCCGGGACAGGGAGAATTTGGGCTGGGAGCAGTACTTC.

The CDR3 DNA reads as TGTGCCATCAGTGAGGTTAGCGGGGGGTACGAGCAGTACTTC. Protein sequence: CAISEVSGGYEQYF. The rearrangement uses TRBV10-3 and TRBJ2-7; 10 bases line up with TRBD2. Unmatched junction bases numbered 2, after V lost 2 bases and J lost 4 bases. CDR3 length equals 14 residues. Germline V gene sequence: CDR1 ENHRY, CDR2 SYGVKD.

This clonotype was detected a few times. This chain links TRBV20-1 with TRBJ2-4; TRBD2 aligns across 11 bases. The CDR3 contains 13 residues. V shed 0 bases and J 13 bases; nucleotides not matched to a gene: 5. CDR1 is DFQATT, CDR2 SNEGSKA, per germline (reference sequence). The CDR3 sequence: CSARDPLAGEQYF. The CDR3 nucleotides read TGCAGTGCTAGAGACCCACTAGCGGGAGAGCAGTACTTC.

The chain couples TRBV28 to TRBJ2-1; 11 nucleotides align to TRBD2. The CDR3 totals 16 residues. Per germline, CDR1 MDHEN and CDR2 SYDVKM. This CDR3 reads CGASKGALAGVHEQFF. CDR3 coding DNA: TGTGGTGCCAGCAAAGGGGCACTAGCGGGAGTCCATGAGCAGTTCTTC.

CDR3 amino acids: CSVRGPDTEAFF. CDR3 nucleotides: TGCAGCGTGAGGGGGCCGGACACTGAAGCTTTCTTT. The chain employs TRBV29-1 and TRBJ1-1, with TRBD1 matching over 7 bases. From germline, CDR1 is SQVTM and CDR2 ANQGSEA. V lost 6 bases, J lost 3 bases, and 4 bases stayed unmatched. The CDR3 extends over 12 amino acids.

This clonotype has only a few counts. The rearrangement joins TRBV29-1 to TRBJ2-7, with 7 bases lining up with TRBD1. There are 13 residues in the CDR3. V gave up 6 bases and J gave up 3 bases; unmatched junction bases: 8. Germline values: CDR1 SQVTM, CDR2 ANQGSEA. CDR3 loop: CSVIPTGLYEQYF. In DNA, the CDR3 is TGCAGCGTGATACCGACAGGGCTCTACGAGCAGTACTTC.

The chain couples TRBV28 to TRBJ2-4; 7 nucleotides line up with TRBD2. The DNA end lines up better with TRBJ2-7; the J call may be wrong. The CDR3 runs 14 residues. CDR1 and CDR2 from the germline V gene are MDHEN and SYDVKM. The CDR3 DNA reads TGTGCCAGCCAGGGTGCGGGAGATAGTTACGAGCAGTACTTC. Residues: CASQGAGDSYEQYF.

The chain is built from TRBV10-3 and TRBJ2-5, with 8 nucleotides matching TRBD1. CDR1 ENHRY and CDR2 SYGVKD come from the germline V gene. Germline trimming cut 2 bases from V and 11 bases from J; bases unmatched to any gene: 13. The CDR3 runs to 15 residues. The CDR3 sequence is CAISEGQGASNEQYF. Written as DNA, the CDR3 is TGTGCCATCAGTGAGGGGCAGGGGGCTTCGAATGAGCAGTACTTC.

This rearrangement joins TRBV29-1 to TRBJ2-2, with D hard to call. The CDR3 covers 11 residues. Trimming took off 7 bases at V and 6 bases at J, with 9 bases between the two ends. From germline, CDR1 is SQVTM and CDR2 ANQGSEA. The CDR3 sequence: CSAKGPGELFF. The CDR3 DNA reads TGCAGCGCGAAGGGTCCCGGGGAGCTGTTTTTT.

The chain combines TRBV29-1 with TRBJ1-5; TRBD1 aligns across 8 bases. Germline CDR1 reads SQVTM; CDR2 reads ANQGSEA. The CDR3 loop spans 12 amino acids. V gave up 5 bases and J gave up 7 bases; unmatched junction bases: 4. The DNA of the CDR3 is TGCAGCGTTCAAACAGGGGGACAGCCCCAGCATTTT. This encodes CSVQTGGQPQHF.

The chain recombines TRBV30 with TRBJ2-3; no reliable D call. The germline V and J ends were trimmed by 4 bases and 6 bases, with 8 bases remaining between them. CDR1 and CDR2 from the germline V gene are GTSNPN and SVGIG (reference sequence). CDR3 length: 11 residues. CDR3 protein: CAWKISDTQYF. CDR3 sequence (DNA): TGTGCCTGGAAGATTAGCGATACGCAGTATTTT. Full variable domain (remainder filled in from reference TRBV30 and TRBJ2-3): SQTIHQWPATLVQPVGSPLSLECTVEGTSNPNLYWYRQAAGRGLQLLFYSVGIGQISSEVPQNLSASRPQDRQFILSSKKLLLSDSGFYLCAWKISDTQYFGPGTRLTVL.

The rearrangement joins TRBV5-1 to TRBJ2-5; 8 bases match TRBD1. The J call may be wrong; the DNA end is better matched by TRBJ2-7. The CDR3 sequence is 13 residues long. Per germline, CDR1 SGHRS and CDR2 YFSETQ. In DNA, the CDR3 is TGCGCCAGCAGCCTTATAACAGGGGGCGAGCAGTACTTC. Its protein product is CASSLITGGEQYF.

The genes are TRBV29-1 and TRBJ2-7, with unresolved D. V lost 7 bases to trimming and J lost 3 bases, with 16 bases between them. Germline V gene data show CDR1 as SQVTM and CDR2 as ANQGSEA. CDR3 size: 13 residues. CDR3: CSAVRGASYEQYF. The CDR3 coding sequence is TGCAGCGCCGTACGCGGAGCCAGCTACGAGCAGTACTTC.

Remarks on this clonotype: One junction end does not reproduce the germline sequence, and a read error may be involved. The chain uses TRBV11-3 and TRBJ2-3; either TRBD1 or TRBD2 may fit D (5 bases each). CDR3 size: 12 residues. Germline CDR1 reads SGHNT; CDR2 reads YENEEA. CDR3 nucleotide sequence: TGTGCCAGCAGCCGTGGGGGAGATACGCGGTATTTT. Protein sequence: CASSRGGDTRYF.

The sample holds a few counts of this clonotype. The CDR3 nucleotides are TGTGCCAGCAGCCCCGGACAGGGGAATAATGAAAAACTGTTTTTT. Translation gives CASSPGQGNNEKLFF. J is TRBJ1-4 and V is TRBV7-6, with 9 nucleotides matching TRBD1. This CDR3 comprises 15 residues. V trimming: 5 bases; J trimming: 4 bases; junction bases outside the gene matches: 5. The V gene's germline CDR1 is SGHVS and CDR2 FNYEAQ.